A single sample is the source of the 20 T cell receptor beta chains below, sequenced in a study of Ad26.COV2.S vaccination and SARS-CoV-2 variants. Documented treatment: 15 to 20 received Ad26.COV2.S at low or high dose, single or two shots; about 5 received placebo; per-sample allocation not given. The investigators took samples on day 63 after the first vaccine or placebo injection. Using immunoSEQ multiplex PCR, the repertoire was profiled, and TCRdb retains in-frame clones only, with some absent. This table holds approximately 460,000 clones, roughly nine tenths found once. The starting material was peripheral blood, obtained in a trial of Ad26.COV2.S vaccine versus placebo. The receptors derive from a person between 18 and 60 years old who received the Ad26.COV2.S COVID-19 vaccine or a placebo.

J is TRBJ2-1 and V is TRBV28, with D hard to call. This CDR3 contains 12 residues. The germline CDR1 and CDR2 sequences are MDHEN and SYDVKM. Trimming took off 2 bases at V and 5 bases at J, with 4 bases between the two ends. For the CDR3, the DNA is TGTGCCAGCAGTTTAAGGAACAATGAGCAGTTCTTC. Translated: CASSLRNNEQFF. Full variable domain (missing parts from reference TRBV28 and TRBJ2-1): DVKVTQSSRYLVKRTGEKVFLECVQDMDHENMFWYRQDPGLGLRLIYFSYDVKMKEKGDIPEGYSVSREKKERFSLILESASTNQTSMYLCASSLRNNEQFFGPGTRLTVL.

The chain employs TRBV15 and TRBJ1-6; a possible D gene is TRBD1 (6 bases). V lost 1 base and J 2 bases, leaving 9 bases between the germline ends. CDR3 length equals 16 residues. Germline lookup yields CDR1 LNHNV and CDR2 YYDKDF (reference sequence). This CDR3 is CATSRVGTTYNSPLHF. The CDR3 DNA is TGTGCCACCAGCAGAGTAGGGACAACCTATAATTCACCCCTCCACTTT. The full variable domain, rest sourced from reference TRBV15 and TRBJ1-6, is DAMVIQNPRYQVTQFGKPVTLSCSQTLNHNVMYWYQQKSSQAPKLLFHYYDKDFNNEADTPDNFQSRRPNTSFCFLDIRSPGLGDTAMYLCATSRVGTTYNSPLHFGNGTRLTVT.

This chain uses TRBV6-5 with TRBJ2-5, with D possibly matching TRBD2 (6 bases). CDR3 length: 12 residues. V lost 8 bases to trimming and J lost 1 base, with 8 bases between them. The V gene's germline CDR1 is MNHEY and CDR2 SVGAGI. The CDR3 protein is CASGRGQETQYF. For the CDR3, the DNA is TGTGCCAGCGGGCGGGGCCAAGAGACCCAGTACTTC.

Comment on this clone: Other DNA sequences in the sample encode the same CDR3. The V and J genes are TRBV9 and TRBJ1-2; the D gene is possibly TRBD1 (6 bases). CDR1 is SGDLS and CDR2 is YYNGEE in the germline V gene. The CDR3 loop spans 14 amino acids. V lost 0 bases and J lost 2, with 8 bases in between. The DNA of the CDR3 is TGTGCCAGCAGCGTAGGGCAGGGGAACTATGGCTACACCTTC. Its translation is CASSVGQGNYGYTF.

The V and J genes are TRBV6-5 and TRBJ2-2, with a weak D call TRBD2 (5 bases). Germline-derived CDR1 and CDR2 are MNHEY and SVGAGI. V lost 4 bases to trimming and J lost 1 base, with 7 bases between them. CDR3 length: 14 amino acids. CDR3 DNA: TGTGCCAGCAGTTCAGCGGTGAACACCGGGGAGCTGTTTTTT. Its protein is CASSSAVNTGELFF.

This clone was picked up one time. The chain couples TRBV4-1 to TRBJ2-6; unclear D gene. The V end lost 5 bases, the J end lost 0 bases, and 8 bases lay between the germline ends. CDR3 length: 15 residues. Germline-derived CDR1 and CDR2 are MGHRA and YSYEKL. In nucleotides, the CDR3 is TGCGCCAGCAGCACCACGGTCTCTGGGGCCAACGTCCTGACTTTC. Encoded protein: CASSTTVSGANVLTF.

J is TRBJ1-1 and V is TRBV11-2; a possible D gene is TRBD1 (5 bases). V dropped 4 bases and J dropped 1 base, with 16 bases sitting between them. Germline V lookup: CDR1 SGHAT, CDR2 FQNNGV. CDR3 size: 16 residues. The CDR3 DNA reads TGTGCCAGCAGCTACCGAAATCAGGGAGGGAACACTGAAGCTTTCTTT. Translated, it gives CASSYRNQGGNTEAFF.

The V call is TRBV14, the J call TRBJ2-3, with 9 nucleotides matching TRBD2. The V gene end was trimmed by 4 bases and the J gene end by 0 bases; junction bases not matched to a gene: 11. Germline CDR1 is SGHDN and CDR2 is FVKESK. The CDR3 is made up of 18 amino acids. CDR3 loop: CASSLWLQAGGSTDTQYF. CDR3 DNA sequence: TGTGCCAGCAGCCTATGGTTACAAGCGGGGGGAAGCACAGATACGCAGTATTTT.

The rearrangement joins TRBV12-1 to TRBJ2-6; the D call in the table, TRBD2, was not verified against the DNA. TRBV12-1 is a recognized pseudogene. This CDR3 spans 18 amino acids. The CDR3 coding sequence is TGTGCCAGCAGCACACTAGCGGGGGGGTACTCTGGGGCCAACGTCCTGACTTTC. This codes for CASSTLAGGYSGANVLTF.

This chain uses TRBV5-5 with TRBJ2-7, with D possibly TRBD1 on 5 matching bases. Germline V gene data show CDR1 as SGHKS and CDR2 as YYEKEE (reference sequence). The CDR3 runs 15 residues. V dropped 4 bases and J dropped 3 bases, with 17 bases sitting between them. Here the CDR3 DNA reads TGTGCCAGCAGCGTCGACAGAGGCCGGCTCTACGAGCAGTACTTC. Encoded protein: CASSVDRGRLYEQYF.

The V call is TRBV5-8, the J call TRBJ2-3; no firm D call. Germline V gene sequence: CDR1 SGHTS, CDR2 YDEGEE. The CDR3 length is 12 residues. The V end lost 5 bases, the J end lost 2 bases, and 6 bases lay between the germline ends. The CDR3 bases are TGTGCCAGCAGGCCAGTCACAGATACGCAGTATTTT. It encodes CASRPVTDTQYF.

This clone was picked up a small number of times. The genes are TRBV4-3 and TRBJ1-5, with D unclear. Germline assignment: CDR1 LGHNA and CDR2 YSLEER. CDR3 length equals 13 residues. V was cut by 0 bases and J by 13 bases, with 13 bases left in between. This chain's CDR3 is CASSQDRPGFQHF. In DNA form, the CDR3 reads TGCGCCAGCAGCCAAGATCGCCCCGGGTTTCAGCATTTT.

DNA for the CDR3: TGTGCCTGGAGTGTGCCGGGACAGGCCTCCTATAATTCACCCCTCCACTTT. Residues: CAWSVPGQASYNSPLHF. The chain joins TRBV30 to TRBJ1-6, with 8 bases aligning to TRBD1. CDR1 is GTSNPN and CDR2 is SVGIG in the germline V gene (reference sequence). After removal of 0 bases from V and 0 bases from J, the junction contained 4 bases not matched to a gene. The CDR3 has 17 amino acids.

Turning to this clone: The same CDR3 can be traced to other DNA sequences in this sample. The CDR3 spells CASSLGGNTEAFF. CDR3 in DNA: TGTGCCAGCAGCTTAGGAGGGAACACTGAAGCTTTCTTT. The chain is built from TRBV5-8 and TRBJ1-1, with D uncertain. The germline CDR1 and CDR2 sequences are SGHTS and YDEGEE. The V and J ends lost 2 bases and 1 base respectively, with 6 bases between them. This CDR3 is 13 amino acids long. Drawing the rest from reference TRBV5-8 and TRBJ1-1, the complete variable domain is EAGVTQSPTHLIKTRGQQATLRCSPISGHTSVYWYQQALGLGLQFLLWYDEGEERNRGNFPPRFSGRQFPNYSSELNVNALELEDSALYLCASSLGGNTEAFFGQGTRLTVV.

V usage is TRBV11-2 and J usage is TRBJ2-7; no reliable D call. CDR1 is SGHAT and CDR2 is FQNNGV in the germline V gene. V was clipped by 7 bases and J by 4 bases, with 29 bases between them. The CDR3 runs 18 residues. CDR3 residues: CASTPSAPNSGRLYEQYF. Written as DNA, the CDR3 is TGTGCCAGCACCCCCTCGGCCCCAAATAGTGGTCGTTTGTACGAGCAGTACTTC.

The chain carries TRBV4-3 and TRBJ1-1; TRBD1 aligns across 9 bases. This CDR3 is 14 amino acids long. V was clipped by 6 bases and J by 4 bases; unmatched bases: 6. CDR1 LGHNA and CDR2 YSLEER come from the germline V gene. This CDR3 reads CASRRNRGLTEAFF. In DNA form, the CDR3 reads TGCGCCAGCAGACGCAACAGGGGGCTCACTGAAGCTTTCTTT.

V is TRBV4-1 and J is TRBJ1-2; tentative D call: TRBD1 (5 bases). The CDR3 loop spans 15 amino acids. Germline V gene lookup returns CDR1 MGHRA and CDR2 YSYEKL. V gave up 3 bases and J gave up 6 bases, with 17 bases separating them. The CDR3 nucleotides are TGCGCCAGCAGCCAGGGCGGGGGGTTGAGGGATGGCTACACCTTC. It encodes CASSQGGGLRDGYTF.

This sequence joins TRBV27 and TRBJ1-5; no firm D call. The CDR3 length is 13 residues. V was trimmed by 1 base and J by 7 bases, leaving 8 bases between them. Germline V CDR1 and CDR2: MNHEY, SMNVEV (reference sequence). As DNA, the CDR3 is TGTGCCAGCAGTTTATATAACGGCCAGCCCCAGCATTTT. Translating gives CASSLYNGQPQHF.

V gene TRBV11-2 combines with J gene TRBJ2-7; TRBD1 matches 7 bases. This CDR3 spans 15 amino acids. Germline V gene sequence: CDR1 SGHAT, CDR2 FQNNGV. V lost 2 bases to trimming and J lost 0 bases; unmatched junction nucleotides: 4. The CDR3 loop is CASSLWAGGSYEQYF. The CDR3 DNA reads TGTGCCAGCAGCTTATGGGCAGGGGGCTCCTACGAGCAGTACTTC. The full variable domain, its missing parts supplied by reference TRBV11-2 and TRBJ2-7, is EAGVAQSPRYKIIEKRQSVAFWCNPISGHATLYWYQQILGQGPKLLIQFQNNGVVDDSQLPKDRFSAERLKGVDSTLKIQPAKLEDSAVYLCASSLWAGGSYEQYFGPGTRLTVT.

Concerning this clone itself: This sample also contains other DNA sequences that code for the same CDR3. The chain combines TRBV30 with TRBJ1-5, with D hard to call. Trimming took off 1 base at V and 4 bases at J, with 8 bases between the two ends. Germline assignment: CDR1 GTSNPN and CDR2 SVGIG (reference sequence). There are 13 residues in the CDR3. CDR3 in amino acids: CAWSAGSNQPQHF. The CDR3 DNA sequence: TGTGCCTGGAGTGCCGGGAGTAATCAGCCCCAGCATTTT.